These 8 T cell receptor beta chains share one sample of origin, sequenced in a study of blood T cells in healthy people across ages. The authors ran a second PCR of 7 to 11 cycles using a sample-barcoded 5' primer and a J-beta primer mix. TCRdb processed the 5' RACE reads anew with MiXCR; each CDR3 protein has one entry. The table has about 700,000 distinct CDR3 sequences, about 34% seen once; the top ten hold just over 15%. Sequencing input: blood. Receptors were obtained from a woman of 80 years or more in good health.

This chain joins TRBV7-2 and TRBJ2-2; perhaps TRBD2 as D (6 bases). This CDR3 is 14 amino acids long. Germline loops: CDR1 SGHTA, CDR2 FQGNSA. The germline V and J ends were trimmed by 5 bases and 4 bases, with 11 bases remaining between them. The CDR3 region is CASSRLGSTGELFF. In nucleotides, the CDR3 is TGTGCCAGCAGCCGACTAGGAAGCACCGGGGAGCTGTTTTTT.

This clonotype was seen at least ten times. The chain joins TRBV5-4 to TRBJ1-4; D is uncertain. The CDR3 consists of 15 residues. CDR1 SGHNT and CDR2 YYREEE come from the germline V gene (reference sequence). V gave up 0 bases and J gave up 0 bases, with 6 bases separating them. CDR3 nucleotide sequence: TGTGCCAGCAGCTTGGAGGCAGCAACTAATGAAAAACTGTTTTTT. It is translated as CASSLEAATNEKLFF.

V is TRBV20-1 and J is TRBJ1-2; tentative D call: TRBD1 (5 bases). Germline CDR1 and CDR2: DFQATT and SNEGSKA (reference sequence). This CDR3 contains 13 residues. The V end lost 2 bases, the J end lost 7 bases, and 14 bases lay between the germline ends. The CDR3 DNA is TGCAGTGCTAGACTATATCGGGGGTCTGGCTACACCTTC. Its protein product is CSARLYRGSGYTF.

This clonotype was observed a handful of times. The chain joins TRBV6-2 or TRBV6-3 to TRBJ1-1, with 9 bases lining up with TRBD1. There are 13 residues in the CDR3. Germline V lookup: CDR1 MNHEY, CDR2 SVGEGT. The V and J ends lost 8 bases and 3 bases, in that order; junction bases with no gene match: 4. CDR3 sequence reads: CASEGQGDTEAFF. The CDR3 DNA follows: TGTGCCAGCGAGGGACAGGGTGACACTGAAGCTTTCTTT.

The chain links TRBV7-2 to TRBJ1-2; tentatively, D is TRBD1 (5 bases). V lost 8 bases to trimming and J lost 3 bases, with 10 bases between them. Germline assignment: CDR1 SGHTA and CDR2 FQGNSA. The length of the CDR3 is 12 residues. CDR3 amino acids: CASGSGDYGYTF. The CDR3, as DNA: TGTGCCAGCGGCTCGGGGGACTATGGCTACACCTTC. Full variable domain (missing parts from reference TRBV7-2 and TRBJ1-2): GAGVSQSPSNKVTEKGKDVELRCDPISGHTALYWYRQSLGQGLEFLIYFQGNSAPDKSGLPSDRFSAERTGGSVSTLTIQRTQQEDSAVYLCASGSGDYGYTFGSGTRLTVV.

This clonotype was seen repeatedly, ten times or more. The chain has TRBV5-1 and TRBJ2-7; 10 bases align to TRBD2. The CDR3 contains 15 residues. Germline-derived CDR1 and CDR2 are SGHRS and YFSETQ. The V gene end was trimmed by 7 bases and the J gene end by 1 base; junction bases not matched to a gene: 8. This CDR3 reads CASQAGLAVSYEQYF. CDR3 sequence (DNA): TGCGCCAGCCAAGCCGGACTAGCGGTTTCCTACGAGCAGTACTTC.

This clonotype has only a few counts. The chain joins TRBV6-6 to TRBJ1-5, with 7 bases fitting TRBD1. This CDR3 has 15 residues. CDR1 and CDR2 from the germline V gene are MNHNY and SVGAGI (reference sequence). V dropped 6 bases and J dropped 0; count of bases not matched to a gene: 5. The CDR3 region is CASRPGGSSNQPQHF. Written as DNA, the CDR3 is TGTGCCAGCAGGCCAGGGGGTTCTAGCAATCAGCCCCAGCATTTT.

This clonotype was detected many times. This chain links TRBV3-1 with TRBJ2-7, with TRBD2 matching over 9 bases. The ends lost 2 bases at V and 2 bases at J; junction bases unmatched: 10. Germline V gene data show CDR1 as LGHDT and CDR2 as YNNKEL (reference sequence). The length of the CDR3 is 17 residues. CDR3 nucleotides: TGTGCCAGCAGCCAAAAACGCGGGGGGGCGGTACCCTACGAGCAGTACTTC. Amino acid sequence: CASSQKRGGAVPYEQYF.